This TCR beta chain was captured in a study of technical replicates of blood from several donors. With V trimmed by 2 bases and J by 6 bases, 7 bases remained unmatched. CDR3 length: 15 residues. CDR1 SGHDT and CDR2 YYEEEE come from the germline V gene. Sequencing used immunoSEQ multiplex PCR; TCRdb keeps in-frame clones, though not all of them. The table has some 77,000 clones, roughly 96% seen once; the top ten hold roughly 0.34%. The chain couples TRBV5-6 to TRBJ2-3; TRBD2 matches 9 bases. The sample was T cells isolated from PBMCs. This sequence originates from a human donor in good health. In nucleotides, the CDR3 is TGTGCCAGCAGCTTCCAGCGGGAGGCGAGGGATACGCAGTATTTT. Its translation is CASSFQREARDTQYF.